The rows below give T cell receptor beta chains drawn from one sample of a study of cytomegalovirus exposure and HLA in healthy donors. TCRdb keeps only in-frame clones here, not all; method: immunoSEQ multiplex PCR. The sample consists of fewer than 250,000 clones, around 86% of them appearing once. Sequences were obtained from PBMCs. The receptors were gathered from a young woman in good health and CMV-seronegative. Each CDR3 is given with its conserved first and last residue. The D gene is left open where the match is weak. Size values are once, few and many counts, or a class for expanded clones, and some rows have none.

TRBJ2-5 TRBV5-6 NA TRBD1 CASSWGQGVTETQYF TGTGCCAGCAGCTGGGGACAGGGGGTGACAGAGACCCAGTACTTC
TRBJ2-1 TRBV28 NA NA CASSFLRATYNEQFF TGTGCCAGCAGTTTTCTCAGGGCCACCTACAATGAGCAGTTCTTC
TRBJ2-7 TRBV6-5 NA NA CASSYSSSGEQYF TGTGCCAGCAGTTACTCGTCGAGCGGCGAGCAGTACTTC
TRBJ1-2 TRBV6-1 once NA CASTVGGQGRGYTF TGTGCCAGCACGGTGGGGGGGCAGGGACGAGGCTACACCTTC
TRBJ2-7 TRBV7-6 NA TRBD2 CASSGTNGGVQYF TGTGCCAGCAGCGGGACAAACGGGGGGGTGCAGTACTTC
TRBJ1-5 TRBV2 NA NA CASREGLFNQPQHF TGTGCCAGCAGAGAGGGACTGTTTAATCAGCCCCAGCATTTT
TRBJ2-5 TRBV27 NA NA CASSSPSRQETQYF TGTGCCAGCAGTTCCCCTAGCAGGCAAGAGACCCAGTACTTC
TRBJ2-2 TRBV28 NA NA CASSTQGRANTGELFF TGTGCCAGCAGTACCCAGGGGAGGGCGAACACCGGGGAGCTGTTTTTT
TRBJ2-1 TRBV5-4 NA TRBD2 CAIRGAGGPGEQFF TGTGCCATCCGAGGGGCGGGAGGGCCTGGTGAGCAGTTCTTC
TRBJ2-7 TRBV20-1 once NA CSVGERGEQYF TGCAGTGTAGGGGAACGAGGCGAGCAGTACTTC
TRBJ1-1 TRBV6-4 NA TRBD1 CASSAKGAESTEAFF TGTGCCAGCAGTGCCAAGGGGGCAGAGAGCACTGAAGCTTTCTTT
TRBJ1-5 TRBV30 NA NA CAWSTDSGSYPQHF TGTGCCTGGAGTACGGACAGCGGATCATATCCCCAGCATTTT
TRBJ2-3 TRBV11-2 once NA CASSQSPSTDTQYF TGTGCCAGCAGCCAGTCACCCTCCACAGATACGCAGTATTTT
TRBJ2-7 TRBV18 NA NA CASSYGQIYEQYF TGTGCCAGCTCCTATGGACAGATCTACGAGCAGTACTTC
TRBJ1-4 TRBV6-4 NA NA CASNTHRRRTNEKLFF TGTGCCAGCAATACTCACAGGAGAAGAACTAATGAAAAACTGTTTTTT
TRBJ1-2 TRBV6-5 once NA CASSSVGDYRDYGYTF TGTGCCAGCAGTTCTGTCGGGGACTATAGAGACTATGGCTACACCTTC
TRBJ1-3 TRBV5-6 NA TRBD1 CASSPHRGLISGNTIYF TGTGCCAGCAGCCCCCACAGGGGGCTGATCTCTGGAAACACCATATATTTT
TRBJ2-7 TRBV2 once TRBD1 CASRAGTGYSYEQYF TGTGCCAGCAGAGCCGGGACAGGGTACTCCTACGAGCAGTACTTC
TRBJ2-7 TRBV28 NA NA CASSFPLGLRQSSYEQYF TGTGCCAGCAGTTTCCCTCTAGGCCTTAGACAGAGTTCCTACGAGCAGTACTTC
TRBJ2-7 TRBV25-1 NA NA CASNRGGGAMGSYEQYF TGTGCCAGCAATAGAGGAGGGGGGGCAATGGGATCCTACGAGCAGTACTTC
TRBJ2-7 TRBV7-9 NA TRBD2 CASSPGRANTYEQYF TGTGCCAGCAGCCCCGGGAGGGCCAACACCTACGAGCAGTACTTC